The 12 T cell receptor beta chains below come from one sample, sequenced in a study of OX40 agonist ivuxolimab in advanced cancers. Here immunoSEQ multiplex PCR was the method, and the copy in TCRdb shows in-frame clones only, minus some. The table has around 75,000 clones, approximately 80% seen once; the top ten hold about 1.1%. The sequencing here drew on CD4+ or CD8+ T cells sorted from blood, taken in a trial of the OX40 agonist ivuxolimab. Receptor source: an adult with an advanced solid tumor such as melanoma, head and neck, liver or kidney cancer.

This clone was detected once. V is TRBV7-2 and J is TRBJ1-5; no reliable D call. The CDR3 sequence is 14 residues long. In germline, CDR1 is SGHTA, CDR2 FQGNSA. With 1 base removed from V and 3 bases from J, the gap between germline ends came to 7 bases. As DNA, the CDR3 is TGTGCCAGCAGCTTAGGCAGAAACAATCAGCCCCAGCATTTT. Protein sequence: CASSLGRNNQPQHF.

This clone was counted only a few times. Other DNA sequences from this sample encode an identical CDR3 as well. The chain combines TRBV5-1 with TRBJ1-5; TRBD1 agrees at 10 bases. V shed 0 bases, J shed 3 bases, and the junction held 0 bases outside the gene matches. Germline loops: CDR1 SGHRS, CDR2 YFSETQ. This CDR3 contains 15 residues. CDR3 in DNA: TGCGCCAGCAGCTTGGGACAGGGGGCCAATCAGCCCCAGCATTTT. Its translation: CASSLGQGANQPQHF. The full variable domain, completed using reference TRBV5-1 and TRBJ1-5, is KAGVTQTPRYLIKTRGQQVTLSCSPISGHRSVSWYQQTPGQGLQFLFEYFSETQRNKGNFPGRFSGRQFSNSRSEMNVSTLELGDSALYLCASSLGQGANQPQHFGDGTRLSIL.

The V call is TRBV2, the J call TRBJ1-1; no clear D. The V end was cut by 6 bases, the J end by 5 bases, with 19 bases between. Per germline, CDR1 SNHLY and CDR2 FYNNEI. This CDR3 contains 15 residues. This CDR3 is CASRADWVVGTEAFF. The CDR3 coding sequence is TGTGCCAGCAGGGCGGACTGGGTGGTTGGTACTGAAGCTTTCTTT.

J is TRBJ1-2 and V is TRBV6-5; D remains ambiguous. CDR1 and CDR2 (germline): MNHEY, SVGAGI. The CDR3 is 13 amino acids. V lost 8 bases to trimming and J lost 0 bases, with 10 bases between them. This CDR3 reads CASFLAPNYGYTF. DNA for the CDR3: TGTGCCAGCTTTCTGGCACCTAACTATGGCTACACCTTC.

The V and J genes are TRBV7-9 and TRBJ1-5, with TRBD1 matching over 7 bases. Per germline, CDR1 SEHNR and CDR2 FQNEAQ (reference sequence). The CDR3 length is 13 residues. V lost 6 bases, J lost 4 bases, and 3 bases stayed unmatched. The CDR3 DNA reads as TGTGCCAGCAGAGAGGGACAGAATCAGCCCCAGCATTTT. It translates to CASREGQNQPQHF.

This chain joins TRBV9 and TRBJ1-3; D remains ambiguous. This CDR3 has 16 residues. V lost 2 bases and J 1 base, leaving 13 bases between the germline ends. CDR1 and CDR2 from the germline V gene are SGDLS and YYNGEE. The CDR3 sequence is CASSVQDPLSGNTIYF. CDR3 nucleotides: TGTGCCAGCAGCGTCCAGGACCCCTTATCTGGAAACACCATATATTTT.

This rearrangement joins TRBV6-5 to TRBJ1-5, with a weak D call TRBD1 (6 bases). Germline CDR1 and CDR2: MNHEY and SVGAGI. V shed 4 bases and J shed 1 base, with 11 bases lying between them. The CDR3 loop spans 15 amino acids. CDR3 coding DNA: TGTGCCAGCAGTTTAGGGGGGGCCAGCAATCAGCCCCAGCATTTT. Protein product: CASSLGGASNQPQHF.

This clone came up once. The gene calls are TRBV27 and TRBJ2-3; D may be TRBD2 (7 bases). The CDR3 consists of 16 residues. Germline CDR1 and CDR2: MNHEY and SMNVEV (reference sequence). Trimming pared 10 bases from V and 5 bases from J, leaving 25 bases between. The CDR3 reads CAIRVTATGRGDTQYF. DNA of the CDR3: TGTGCCATCAGAGTAACGGCAACAGGGAGGGGAGATACGCAGTATTTT.

The DNA of the CDR3 is TGTGCCAGCAGCCAAGATTATCGAAGCGGGGAGCTGTTTTTT. Its protein is CASSQDYRSGELFF. The rearrangement links TRBV14 to TRBJ2-2, with D unclear. The CDR3 consists of 14 residues. Trimming stripped 0 bases from V and 7 bases from J, with 9 bases between. Germline V gives CDR1 SGHDN, CDR2 FVKESK.

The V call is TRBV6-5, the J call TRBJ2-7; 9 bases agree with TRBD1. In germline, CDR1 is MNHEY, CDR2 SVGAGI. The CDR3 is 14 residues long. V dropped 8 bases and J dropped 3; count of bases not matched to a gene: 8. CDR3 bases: TGTGCCAGCTCTAATAGACAGGGGGACTACGAGCAGTACTTC. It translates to CASSNRQGDYEQYF.

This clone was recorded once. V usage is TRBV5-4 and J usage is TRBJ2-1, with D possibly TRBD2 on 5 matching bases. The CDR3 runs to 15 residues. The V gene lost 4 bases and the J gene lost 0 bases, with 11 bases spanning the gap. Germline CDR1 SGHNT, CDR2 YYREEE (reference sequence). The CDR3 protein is CASSPDFSSYNEQFF. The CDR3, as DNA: TGTGCCAGCAGCCCGGACTTCAGCTCCTACAATGAGCAGTTCTTC.

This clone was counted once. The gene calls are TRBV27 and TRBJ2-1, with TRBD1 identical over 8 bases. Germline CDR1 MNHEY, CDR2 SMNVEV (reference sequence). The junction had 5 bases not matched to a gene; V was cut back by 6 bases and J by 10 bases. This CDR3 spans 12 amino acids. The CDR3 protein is CASSRGLGEQFF. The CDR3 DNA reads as TGTGCCAGCAGCAGGGGGCTCGGCGAGCAGTTCTTC.